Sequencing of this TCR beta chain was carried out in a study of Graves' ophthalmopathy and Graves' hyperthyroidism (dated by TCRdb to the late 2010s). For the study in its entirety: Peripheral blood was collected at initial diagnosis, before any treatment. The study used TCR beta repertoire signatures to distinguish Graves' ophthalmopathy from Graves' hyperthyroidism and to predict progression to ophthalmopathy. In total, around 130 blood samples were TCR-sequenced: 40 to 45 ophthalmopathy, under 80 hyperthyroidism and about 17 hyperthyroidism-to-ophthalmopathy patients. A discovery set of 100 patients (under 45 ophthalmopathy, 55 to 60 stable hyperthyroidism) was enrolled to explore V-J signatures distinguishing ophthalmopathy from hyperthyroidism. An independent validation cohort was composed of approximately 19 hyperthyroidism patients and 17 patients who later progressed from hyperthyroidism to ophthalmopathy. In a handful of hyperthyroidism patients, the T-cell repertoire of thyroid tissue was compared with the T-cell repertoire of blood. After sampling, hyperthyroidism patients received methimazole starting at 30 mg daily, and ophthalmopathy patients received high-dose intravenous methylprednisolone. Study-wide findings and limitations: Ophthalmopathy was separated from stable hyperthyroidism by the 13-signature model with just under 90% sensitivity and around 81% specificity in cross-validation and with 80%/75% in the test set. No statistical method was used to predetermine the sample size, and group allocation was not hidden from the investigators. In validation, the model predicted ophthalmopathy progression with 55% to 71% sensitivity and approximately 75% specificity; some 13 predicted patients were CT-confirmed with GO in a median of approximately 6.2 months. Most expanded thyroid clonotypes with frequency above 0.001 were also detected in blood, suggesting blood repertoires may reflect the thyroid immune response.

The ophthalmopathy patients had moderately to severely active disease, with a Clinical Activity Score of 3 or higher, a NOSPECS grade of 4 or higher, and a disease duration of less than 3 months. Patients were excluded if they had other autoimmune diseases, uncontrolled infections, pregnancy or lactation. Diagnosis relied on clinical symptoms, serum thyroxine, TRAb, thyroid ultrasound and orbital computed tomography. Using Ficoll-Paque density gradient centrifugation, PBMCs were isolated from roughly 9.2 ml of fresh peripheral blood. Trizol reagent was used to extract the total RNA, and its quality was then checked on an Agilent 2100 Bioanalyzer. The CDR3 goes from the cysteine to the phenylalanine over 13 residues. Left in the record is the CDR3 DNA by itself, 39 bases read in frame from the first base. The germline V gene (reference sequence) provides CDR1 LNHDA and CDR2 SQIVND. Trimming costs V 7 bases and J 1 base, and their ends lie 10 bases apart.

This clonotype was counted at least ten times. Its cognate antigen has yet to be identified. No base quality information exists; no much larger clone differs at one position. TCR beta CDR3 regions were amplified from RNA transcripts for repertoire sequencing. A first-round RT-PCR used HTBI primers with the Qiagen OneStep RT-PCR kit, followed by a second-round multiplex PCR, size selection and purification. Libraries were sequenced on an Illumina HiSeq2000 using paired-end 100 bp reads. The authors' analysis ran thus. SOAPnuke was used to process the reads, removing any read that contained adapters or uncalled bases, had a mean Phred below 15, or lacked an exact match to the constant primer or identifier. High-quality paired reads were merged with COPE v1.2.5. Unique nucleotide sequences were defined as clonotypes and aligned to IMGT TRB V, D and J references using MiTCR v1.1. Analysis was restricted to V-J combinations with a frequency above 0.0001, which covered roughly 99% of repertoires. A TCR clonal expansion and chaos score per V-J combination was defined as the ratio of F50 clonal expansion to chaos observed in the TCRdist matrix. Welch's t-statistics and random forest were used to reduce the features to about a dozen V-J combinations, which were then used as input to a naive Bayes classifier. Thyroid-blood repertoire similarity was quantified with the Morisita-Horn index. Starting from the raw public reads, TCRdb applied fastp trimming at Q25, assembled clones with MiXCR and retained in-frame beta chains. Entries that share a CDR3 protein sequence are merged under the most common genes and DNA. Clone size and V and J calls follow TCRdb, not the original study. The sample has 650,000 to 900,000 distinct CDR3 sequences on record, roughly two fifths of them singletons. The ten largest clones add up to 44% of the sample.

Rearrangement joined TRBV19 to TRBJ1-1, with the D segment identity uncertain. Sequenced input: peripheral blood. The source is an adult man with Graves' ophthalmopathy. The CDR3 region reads CASIRRKNTEAFF. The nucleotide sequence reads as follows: TGTGCCAGTATTAGGCGGAAGAACACTGAAGCTTTCTTT.